Ten or more counts support the clone carrying this T cell receptor (beta chain). Trimming left V 0 bases short and J 6 bases short, with 31 bases between. This CDR3 is 21 amino acids long. The germline gives CDR1 SGHRS, CDR2 YFSETQ. TCRdb used MiXCR to reprocess the 5' RACE reads, holding one entry per CDR3 protein. The table includes around 550,000 distinct CDR3 sequences, nearly 15% detected once. The data are from a study of identical twins. These same data were also listed under a study on yellow fever vaccine responses in identical twins.

The source of this sequence is a woman under 30 in good health. This chain uses TRBV5-1 with TRBJ2-1, with D perhaps TRBD1 (7 bases). The source material was CD4+ T cells sorted from blood. Written as DNA, the CDR3 is TGCGCCAGCAGCTTGGAAATCGGGACAGCCAAGAGCGGGCGAATGTCCAATGAGCAGTTCTTC. It codes for CASSLEIGTAKSGRMSNEQFF.